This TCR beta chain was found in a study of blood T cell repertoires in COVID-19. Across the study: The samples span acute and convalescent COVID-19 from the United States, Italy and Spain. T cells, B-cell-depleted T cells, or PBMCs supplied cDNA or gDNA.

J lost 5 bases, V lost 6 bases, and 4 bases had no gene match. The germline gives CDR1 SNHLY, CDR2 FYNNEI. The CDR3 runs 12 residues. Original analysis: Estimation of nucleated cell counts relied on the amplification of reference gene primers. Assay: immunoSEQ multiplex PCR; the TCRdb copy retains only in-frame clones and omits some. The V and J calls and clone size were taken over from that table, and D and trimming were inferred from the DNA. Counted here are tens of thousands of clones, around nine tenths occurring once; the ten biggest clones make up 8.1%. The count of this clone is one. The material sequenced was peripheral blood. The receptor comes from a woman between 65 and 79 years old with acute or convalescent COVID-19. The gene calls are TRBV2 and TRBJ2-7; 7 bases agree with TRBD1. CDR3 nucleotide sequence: TGTGCCAGCAGAGCCCAGGGGGACGAGCAGTACTTC. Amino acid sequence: CASRAQGDEQYF.